This T cell receptor beta chain was recovered during a study of blood T cells in healthy people across ages. Points from the study as a whole: Both higher diversity and more naive CD4+ cells marked long-lived donors when set against aged donors. Older age coincided with a roughly linear decline in TCR beta diversity per million T cells. Lack of knowledge of donor CMV status possibly confounded expanded clonotype changes.

The use of a sample-barcoded 5' primer and a J-beta primer mix characterized a second PCR of 7 to 11 cycles. The template-switch adaptor was a 5' adaptor with 12 random nucleotides. It tagged each cDNA molecule. MiXCR, applied by TCRdb to the 5' RACE reads, yields one record per CDR3 protein. This sample has hundreds of thousands of distinct CDR3 sequences, with 49% found just once. For this clonotype: Its target is unknown. A single base separates this from a much larger clone, so it may be a read error.

The germline V gene has CDR1 SQVTM and CDR2 ANQGSEA. The CDR3 has 13 amino acids. The origin of this receptor is an older woman in good health. The chain has TRBV29-1 and TRBJ2-7; tentative D call: TRBD2 (5 bases). The sample comprised blood. The CDR3 DNA reads TGCTGCGTTGAATCCAGTGATAGCGACGAGCAGTACTTC. Amino acids: CCVESSDSDEQYF.